Here is one T cell receptor (beta chain) with its context. As yet, its antigen is unknown. The source of the sample is a study of post-analysis software for immune sequencing data. Findings and caveats of the study: TRBV5-6, TRBV5-1 and TRBV20-1 belonged to a set of roughly five TRBV segments that were more frequent in patients than controls. Among multiple sclerosis patients, normalized Chao1 diversity was significantly below that of controls.

In germline, CDR1 is SGHRS, CDR2 YFSETQ. The CDR3 sequence is 14 residues long. J lost 4 bases, V lost 3 bases, and 6 bases had no gene match. Unique molecular identifiers were present in the TCR beta cDNA libraries. Each CDR3 protein gets one entry after TCRdb re-called the PCR reads with MiXCR. The table has a few hundred thousand distinct CDR3 sequences, around 37% seen once; the top ten hold 13%. This clonotype originated in a girl aged 10 to 17 with multiple sclerosis. This chain uses TRBV5-1 with TRBJ2-5, with 7 bases matching TRBD1. Sequenced sample: blood. Written as DNA, the CDR3 is TGCGCCAGCAGCTCCCTTTACAGGGGAGAGACCCAGTACTTC. This codes for CASSSLYRGETQYF.